This T cell receptor beta chain originates from a study of blood T cell repertoires in COVID-19. Assay used: immunoSEQ multiplex PCR; TCRdb lists only in-frame clones, some missing. The table records about 82,000 clones, approximately 82% of them present only once. This clone appeared a few times. The germline V gene encodes CDR1 SGHRS and CDR2 YFSETQ. The CDR3 has 15 residues. Trimming cost V 6 bases and J 2 bases; bases outside gene matches: 7. The chain has TRBV5-1 and TRBJ2-1; 8 bases are shared with TRBD1. The sequence was collected from a woman in her sixties or seventies with acute or convalescent COVID-19. Sequenced: peripheral blood. CDR3 in amino acids: CASTTTGGTYNEQFF. In nucleotides, the CDR3 is TGCGCCAGCACAACCACAGGGGGAACCTACAATGAGCAGTTCTTC.